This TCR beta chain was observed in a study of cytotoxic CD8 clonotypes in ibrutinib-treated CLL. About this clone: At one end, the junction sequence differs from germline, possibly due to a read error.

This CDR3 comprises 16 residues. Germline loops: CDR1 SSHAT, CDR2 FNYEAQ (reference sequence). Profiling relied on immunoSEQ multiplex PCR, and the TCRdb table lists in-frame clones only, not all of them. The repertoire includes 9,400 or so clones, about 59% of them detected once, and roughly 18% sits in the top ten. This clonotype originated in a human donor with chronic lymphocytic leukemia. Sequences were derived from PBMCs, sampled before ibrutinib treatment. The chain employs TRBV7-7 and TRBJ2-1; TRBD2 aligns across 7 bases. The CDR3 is CASSLGDYNSYNEQFF. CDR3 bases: TGTGCTAGCAGCTTAGGGGACTACAACTCCTACAATGAGCAGTTCTTC.